Each of the 30 T cell receptor beta chains below was sequenced from the same sample in a study of siplizumab effects on memory and regulatory T cells. The table came from immunoSEQ multiplex PCR; TCRdb's copy has only in-frame clones and leaves some out. The sample yields about 56,000 clones, just over 95% seen once. Sequenced material: naive CD8+ T cells sorted from blood. The source of these receptors is a human donor in good health.

The chain uses TRBV4-1 and TRBJ1-3; D gene unclear. CDR1 and CDR2 from the germline V gene are MGHRA and YSYEKL. Trimming took off 0 bases at V and 0 bases at J, with 6 bases between the two ends. This CDR3 has 15 residues. As DNA, the CDR3 is TGCGCCAGCAGCCAAGAGGTCAGCTCTGGAAACACCATATATTTT. Translating it yields CASSQEVSSGNTIYF.

The chain has TRBV27 and TRBJ2-5, with D perhaps given as TRBD1 or TRBD2 (6 bases each). Trimming shortened V by 6 bases and J by 5 bases, and 16 bases separated the two germline ends. This CDR3 is built from 14 residues. Germline assignment: CDR1 MNHEY and CDR2 SMNVEV (reference sequence). The CDR3 region is CASSILAGGETQYF. The CDR3 coding sequence is TGTGCCAGCAGCATACTAGCCGGGGGCGAGACCCAGTACTTC.

CDR3 sequence: CASSYGLGRSSYEQYF. The CDR3 region has the DNA TGTGCCAGCAGTTATGGACTAGGCAGGAGCTCCTACGAGCAGTACTTC. V usage is TRBV6-5 and J usage is TRBJ2-7; 7 bases are shared with TRBD2. CDR1 and CDR2 (germline): MNHEY, SVGAGI. The CDR3 has 16 residues. Trimming cost V 3 bases and J 0 bases; bases outside gene matches: 8.

This chain joins TRBV27 and TRBJ1-5; tentative D call: TRBD1 (5 bases). Germline V gene sequence: CDR1 MNHEY, CDR2 SMNVEV (reference sequence). Trimming left V 7 bases short and J 3 bases short, with 16 bases between. The CDR3 totals 15 residues. The CDR3 bases are TGTGCCAGCAATAAATACGGGGGGATCAATCAGCCCCAGCATTTT. Its translation: CASNKYGGINQPQHF.

Here the CDR3 DNA reads TGCGCCAGCAGCCAAGGCAGGGGGCTGAGTAGCTCCTACGAGCAGTACTTC. Translating gives CASSQGRGLSSSYEQYF. The rearrangement links TRBV4-1 to TRBJ2-7, with 8 bases aligning to TRBD1. The CDR3 consists of 17 residues. CDR1 MGHRA and CDR2 YSYEKL come from the germline V gene. Germline trimming cut 1 base from V and 0 bases from J; bases unmatched to any gene: 8.

The J gene is TRBJ2-1, the V gene TRBV18; D not certain. This CDR3 spans 15 amino acids. The V and J ends lost 2 bases and 9 bases respectively, with 17 bases between them. The germline V gene has CDR1 KGHSH and CDR2 LQKENI. DNA of the CDR3: TGTGCCAGCTCACCAGGGTTAGGAAGAAGAAGTGAGCAGTTCTTC. It yields the protein CASSPGLGRRSEQFF.

The chain uses TRBV14 and TRBJ2-1; 14 bases are shared with TRBD2. The CDR3 loop spans 18 amino acids. Germline V gene lookup returns CDR1 SGHDN and CDR2 FVKESK. V trimming: 3 bases; J trimming: 3 bases; junction bases outside the gene matches: 7. The CDR3 here is CASSQTGTSGGFYNEQFF. The CDR3, as DNA: TGTGCCAGCAGCCAGACCGGGACTAGCGGGGGCTTCTACAATGAGCAGTTCTTC. The complete variable domain, with remaining parts taken from reference TRBV14 and TRBJ2-1, reads EAGVTQFPSHSVIEKGQTVTLRCDPISGHDNLYWYRRVMGKEIKFLLHFVKESKQDESGMPNNRFLAERTGGTYSTLKVQPAELEDSGVYFCASSQTGTSGGFYNEQFFGPGTRLTVL.

V usage is TRBV11-2 and J usage is TRBJ2-5; 8 bases agree with TRBD2. The CDR3 has 14 residues. V lost 4 bases to trimming and J lost 2 bases; unmatched junction nucleotides: 3. Germline V CDR1 and CDR2: SGHAT, FQNNGV. This CDR3 reads CASSSSGPQETQYF. The CDR3 DNA is TGTGCCAGCAGCTCTAGCGGGCCGCAAGAGACCCAGTACTTC.

The gene calls are TRBV6-6 and TRBJ1-5; the D is unclear. Trimming removed 1 base at V and 2 bases at J, with 3 bases between. Germline V lookup: CDR1 MNHNY, CDR2 SVGAGI (reference sequence). The CDR3 is 13 residues long. DNA of the CDR3: TGTGCCAGCAGTTACTACGGCAATCAGCCCCAGCATTTT. Its protein product is CASSYYGNQPQHF.

The genes are TRBV6-5 and TRBJ2-7; D not resolved. The CDR3 extends over 14 amino acids. The V and J ends lost 8 bases and 3 bases respectively, with 17 bases between them. CDR1 is MNHEY and CDR2 is SVGAGI in the germline V gene. Here the CDR3 reads CASAPGGTLYEQYF. The CDR3 nucleotides read TGTGCCAGCGCTCCAGGCGGAACCCTCTACGAGCAGTACTTC.

This clone occurred a few times. The V call is TRBV5-1, the J call TRBJ2-7; 7 nucleotides align to TRBD1. CDR3 length: 13 amino acids. The trim removed 3 bases at V and 0 bases at J, leaving 0 bases unmatched. Germline V gene data show CDR1 as SGHRS and CDR2 as YFSETQ. The CDR3 nucleotides are TGCGCCAGCAGCTCAGGGGGCTCCTACGAGCAGTACTTC. This translates into CASSSGGSYEQYF.

The V gene is TRBV9, the J gene TRBJ2-4, with D uncertain. The germline V and J ends were trimmed by 7 bases and 5 bases, with 13 bases remaining between them. The CDR3 totals 13 residues. The germline V gene encodes CDR1 SGDLS and CDR2 YYNGEE. The CDR3 is CASGPGFQNIQYF. DNA of the CDR3: TGTGCCAGCGGGCCGGGTTTCCAAAACATTCAGTACTTC.

V gene TRBV6-1 combines with J gene TRBJ2-7; TRBD1 might be the D (6 bases). Germline V gives CDR1 MNHNS, CDR2 SASEGT. The CDR3 sequence is 12 residues long. V dropped 7 bases and J dropped 3 bases, with 10 bases sitting between them. The CDR3 nucleotides are TGTGCCAGCACCACGGACAGCTACGAGCAGTACTTC. It yields the protein CASTTDSYEQYF.

V is TRBV28 and J is TRBJ1-2; D gene ambiguous. The CDR3 totals 12 residues. Germline V gene sequence: CDR1 MDHEN, CDR2 SYDVKM. V lost 2 bases, J lost 7 bases, and 8 bases lay in between. For the CDR3, the DNA is TGTGCCAGCAGTTTACCGGCAGCTGGCTACACCTTC. Its translation: CASSLPAAGYTF.

This clone was observed a single time. The chain joins TRBV28 to TRBJ1-5; the D gene is possibly TRBD1 (5 bases). Germline V CDR1 and CDR2: MDHEN, SYDVKM. V gave up 1 base and J gave up 4 bases, with 17 bases separating them. The CDR3 length is 17 residues. The CDR3 loop is CASSLYSSGRTNQPQHF. The CDR3 nucleotides read TGTGCCAGCAGTTTATACTCTTCGGGACGGACTAATCAGCCCCAGCATTTT.

This rearrangement joins TRBV5-1 to TRBJ2-1, with 9 bases fitting TRBD2. This CDR3 region has 15 residues. CDR1 and CDR2 (germline): SGHRS, YFSETQ. V was pared by 4 bases and J by 7 bases, with 9 bases of the junction left unmatched. CDR3 region: CASSGLLAGENEQFF. The CDR3 region has the DNA TGCGCCAGCAGCGGCCTACTAGCGGGCGAAAATGAGCAGTTCTTC. Based on the CDR3 plus reference TRBV5-1 and TRBJ2-1, the full variable domain is KAGVTQTPRYLIKTRGQQVTLSCSPISGHRSVSWYQQTPGQGLQFLFEYFSETQRNKGNFPGRFSGRQFSNSRSEMNVSTLELGDSALYLCASSGLLAGENEQFFGPGTRLTVL.

The V gene is TRBV6-6, the J gene TRBJ1-2; 7 nucleotides agree with TRBD1. This CDR3 is 13 amino acids long. In germline, CDR1 is MNHNY, CDR2 SVGAGI (reference sequence). J gave up 8 bases and V 0 bases, and 3 bases lay outside the gene matches. The CDR3, as DNA: TGTGCCAGCAGTTACTCAGGGGGCGGAGGCTACACCTTC. Translated, it gives CASSYSGGGGYTF.

The V call is TRBV9, the J call TRBJ2-1; TRBD1 is a possible D gene (6 bases). V shed 3 bases and J shed 8 bases, with 24 bases lying between them. Germline lookup yields CDR1 SGDLS and CDR2 YYNGEE. The CDR3 runs to 17 residues. CDR3 in amino acids: CASSETHPREGDDEQFF. CDR3 nucleotide sequence: TGTGCCAGCAGCGAGACCCATCCCCGAGAGGGGGACGATGAGCAGTTCTTC.

The J gene is TRBJ2-1, the V gene TRBV28; D is uncertain. The V and J ends lost 3 bases and 4 bases respectively, with 10 bases between them. Germline CDR1 MDHEN, CDR2 SYDVKM. The CDR3 has 14 residues. The CDR3 DNA reads TGTGCCAGCAGTTTCCTAGTCGCATACAATGAGCAGTTCTTC. Translated, it gives CASSFLVAYNEQFF.

The chain carries TRBV4-1 and TRBJ2-7; a weak D match, TRBD2 (8 bases). The germline V gene encodes CDR1 MGHRA and CDR2 YSYEKL. The length of the CDR3 is 15 residues. DNA for the CDR3: TGCGCGAGCCAGCCCCGGGAGGGGACAGTCTACGAGCAGTACTTC. Its protein is CASQPREGTVYEQYF.

This rearrangement joins TRBV10-3 to TRBJ2-1; TRBD2 agrees at 7 bases. The CDR3 runs to 15 residues. The V gene's germline CDR1 is ENHRY and CDR2 SYGVKD. V lost 0 bases and J lost 7; bases outside the gene matches: 6. The CDR3 region is CAISESPSGENEQFF. CDR3 DNA sequence: TGTGCCATCAGTGAGTCTCCTAGCGGAGAGAATGAGCAGTTCTTC.

For the CDR3, the DNA is TGTGCCAGCAGTCGAACACAGGGGGTGAACAATGAGCAGTTCTTC. Its protein product is CASSRTQGVNNEQFF. The chain has TRBV6-5 and TRBJ2-1; 8 positions match TRBD1. The V gene's germline CDR1 is MNHEY and CDR2 SVGAGI. This CDR3 has 15 amino acids. Losses at the gene ends were 5 bases for V and 5 bases for J; bases not matched to a gene: 8.

V and J are TRBV29-1 and TRBJ1-1, with D tentatively TRBD1 (5 bases). CDR1 SQVTM and CDR2 ANQGSEA come from the germline V gene. V was trimmed by 4 bases and J by 4 bases, leaving 19 bases between them. The CDR3 is 15 residues long. The DNA of the CDR3 is TGCAGCGTTGCGGGGGGAGGGGCAAGTTCCACTGAAGCTTTCTTT. This translates into CSVAGGGASSTEAFF.

The chain joins TRBV6-5 to TRBJ1-2, with 8 bases that match TRBD1. The CDR3 has 15 residues. Germline loops: CDR1 MNHEY, CDR2 SVGAGI. Losses at the gene ends were 2 bases for V and 0 bases for J; bases not matched to a gene: 2. For the CDR3, the DNA is TGTGCCAGCAGTTACGCGACAGGGGCTAACTATGGCTACACCTTC. Translating gives CASSYATGANYGYTF.

The J gene is TRBJ1-2, the V gene TRBV4-2; the D is unclear. Germline V gene sequence: CDR1 LGHNA, CDR2 YNFKEQ. V shed 2 bases and J shed 4 bases, with 11 bases lying between them. CDR3 length: 14 amino acids. The CDR3 DNA follows: TGTGCCAGCAGCCAAAGTCGCGGATCCTATGGCTACACCTTC. Protein product: CASSQSRGSYGYTF.

This rearrangement joins TRBV30 to TRBJ1-1, with D perhaps TRBD1 (6 bases). Trimming took 6 bases from V and 4 from J, leaving 15 bases between them. The length of the CDR3 is 13 residues. The germline V gene has CDR1 GTSNPN and CDR2 SVGIG (reference sequence). The CDR3 loop reads CACPCRGCTEAFF. The CDR3 DNA reads TGTGCCTGCCCCTGTAGGGGGTGCACTGAAGCTTTCTTT.

V gene TRBV5-1 combines with J gene TRBJ2-3; 9 positions match TRBD1. The CDR3 has 15 residues. The ends lost 4 bases at V and 4 bases at J; junction bases unmatched: 7. Germline V gene data show CDR1 as SGHRS and CDR2 as YFSETQ. CDR3 protein: CASSLTGGRADTQYF. The CDR3 nucleotides are TGCGCCAGCAGCCTGACAGGGGGTAGGGCAGATACGCAGTATTTT. Based on the CDR3 plus reference TRBV5-1 and TRBJ2-3, the full variable domain is KAGVTQTPRYLIKTRGQQVTLSCSPISGHRSVSWYQQTPGQGLQFLFEYFSETQRNKGNFPGRFSGRQFSNSRSEMNVSTLELGDSALYLCASSLTGGRADTQYFGPGTRLTVL.

The chain links TRBV4-1 to TRBJ2-1; a possible D gene is TRBD2 (6 bases). Germline V gene lookup returns CDR1 MGHRA and CDR2 YSYEKL. This CDR3 region has 16 residues. Trimming took 0 bases from V and 0 from J, leaving 9 bases between them. In DNA, the CDR3 is TGCGCCAGCAGCCAAGATAGCGGAAACTCCTACAATGAGCAGTTCTTC. Its translation is CASSQDSGNSYNEQFF.

The chain employs TRBV19 and TRBJ1-4, with 10 bases fitting TRBD1. V trimming: 3 bases; J trimming: 3 bases; junction bases outside the gene matches: 4. The CDR3 totals 16 residues. The germline gives CDR1 LNHDA, CDR2 SQIVND (reference sequence). In nucleotides, the CDR3 is TGTGCCAGTAGTATTCGACAGGGGGCATCTAATGAAAAACTGTTTTTT. Encoded protein: CASSIRQGASNEKLFF.

This chain joins TRBV4-3 and TRBJ2-1, with 7 bases matching TRBD2. The CDR3 extends over 15 amino acids. J lost 6 bases, V lost 1 base, and 6 bases had no gene match. Germline V lookup: CDR1 LGHNA, CDR2 YSLEER. The CDR3 is CASSQGRSSGNEQFF. The CDR3 nucleotides read TGCGCCAGCAGCCAAGGCCGGTCTAGCGGCAATGAGCAGTTCTTC.